This T cell receptor beta chain was sequenced during a study of cytomegalovirus exposure and HLA in healthy donors. General study points: Analyses of presence and absence presupposed an approximately uniform sequencing depth across donors. By HLA locus, TCR association rates varied in a later analysis, with DRB1 showing the most and HLA-C the fewest. Per a prior analysis, the majority of TCR beta V segments were productive roughly 87% or roughly 30% of the time.

All donors participated as healthy donors of bone marrow. The trim removed 2 bases at V and 12 bases at J, leaving 1 base unmatched. The length of the CDR3 is 13 residues. Germline CDR1 and CDR2: SGHTA and FQGTGA. PCR used 60 Vbeta primers and 13 Jbeta primers. Assay: immunoSEQ multiplex PCR; the TCRdb copy retains only in-frame clones and omits some. The sample lists 89,000 or so clones; roughly four fifths were seen once. For this clone: The antigen remains undetermined.

The genes are TRBV7-3 and TRBJ2-1; 13 nucleotides match TRBD2. Sequencing was performed on PBMCs. This clonotype was obtained from a young woman in good health and CMV-seropositive. DNA of the CDR3: TGTGCCAGCAGCTTAGGGACTAGCGGGGTGCAGTTCTTC. Translated: CASSLGTSGVQFF.